This TCR beta chain was retrieved from a study of T cells after yellow fever vaccination. MiXCR, run by TCRdb on the 5' RACE reads, gives a single entry per CDR3 protein. The sample holds more than 450,000 distinct CDR3 sequences, 21% seen once. V shed 5 bases and J shed 2 bases, with 17 bases lying between them. This CDR3 has 15 residues. Germline CDR1 DFQATT, CDR2 SNEGSKA (reference sequence). The receptor was isolated from a man younger than 30 who received the YFV17D yellow fever vaccine. The V and J genes are TRBV20-1 and TRBJ2-3, with D unresolved. Sequencing used PBMCs, obtained around 3 weeks after the first yellow fever vaccination. The CDR3 reads CSAGVYGSPTDTQYF. The CDR3 coding sequence is TGCAGTGCTGGGGTTTATGGATCCCCCACAGATACGCAGTATTTT.